These T cell receptor beta chains were read from a single sample in a study of T cells in localized non-small cell lung cancer. Measured with immunoSEQ multiplex PCR; TCRdb has only the in-frame clones, and not every one. The sample has about 3,200 clones; 24% are singletons. Sequencing was performed on lung tumor tissue, taken before any cancer treatment. These receptors all come from a man aged 40 to 70 with stage I lung adenocarcinoma. Both conserved end residues are part of each CDR3. Fields, in order: J gene, D gene, clone size, V gene, CDR3 DNA, CDR3 protein. D genes are given only for firm matches. Rows may omit the clone size; those that give it use once, few, many or a size class.

TRBJ1-4 | TRBD1 | few | TRBV28 | TGTGCCAGCAGCTTATCGACAGGGAGGAATGAAAAACTGTTTTTT | CASSLSTGRNEKLFF
TRBJ1-3 | - | few | TRBV9 | TGTGCCAGCAGCGTCGGGCTTTCTGGAAACACCATATATTTT | CASSVGLSGNTIYF
TRBJ2-2 | - | few | TRBV9 | TGTGCCAGCAGTGTCGGACCCATCTCGAACACCGGGGAGCTGTTTTTT | CASSVGPISNTGELFF
TRBJ2-6 | - | - | TRBV14 | TGTGCCAGCAGCCTACGGTCTGGGGCCAACGTCCTGACTTTC | CASSLRSGANVLTF
TRBJ2-7 | - | - | TRBV30 | TGTGCCTGGAGAGCCCGCGACAACTCCTACGAGCAGTACTTC | CAWRARDNSYEQYF
TRBJ2-2 | TRBD2 | few | TRBV6-7 | TGTGCCAGCAGTTACACAAACGGGAGGTCGGACACCGGGGAGCTGTTTTTT | CASSYTNGRSDTGELFF
TRBJ2-2 | - | large | TRBV30 | TGTGCCCTGCTCAGCCCCGGGGAGCTGTTTTTT | CALLSPGELFF
TRBJ2-3 | - | - | TRBV14 | TGTGCCAGCAGCCAAGTATCTGGGAATACGCAGTATTTT | CASSQVSGNTQYF
TRBJ2-3 | - | few | TRBV12-2 | - | CASRFFGPGTGGTDTQYF
TRBJ2-7 | TRBD1 | - | TRBV11-3 | TGTGCCAGCAGCCCGAGGACAGGGGATGGCGAGCAGTACTTC | CASSPRTGDGEQYF
TRBJ1-1 | - | few | TRBV18 | TGTGCCAGCTCACCACTAGACAACACTGAAGCTTTCTTT | CASSPLDNTEAFF
TRBJ1-1 | - | - | TRBV5-1 | TGCGCCAGCAGCTCCAGGGGACCCCCTAACACTGAAGCTTTCTTT | CASSSRGPPNTEAFF
TRBJ2-3 | - | many | TRBV11-3 | TGTGCCAGCAGCTTAGGATCCTCAGGGGCACGCACAGATACGCAGTATTTT | CASSLGSSGARTDTQYF
TRBJ2-5 | TRBD1 | few | TRBV11-3 | TGTGCCAGCAGCTTTTGGGACAGGGGAAGGGAGACCCAGTACTTC | CASSFWDRGRETQYF
TRBJ2-1 | - | large | TRBV6-8 | TGTGCCAGCAGAGCCGGAGCCACGAATGAGCAGTTCTTC | CASRAGATNEQFF
TRBJ1-3 | - | - | TRBV19 | TGTGCCAGTAGTATTGCGGCATCTGGAAACACCATATATTTT | CASSIAASGNTIYF
TRBJ1-3 | TRBD1 | few | TRBV5-1 | TGCGCCAGCAGACCCACAGGGGTGAATGGAAACACCATATATTTT | CASRPTGVNGNTIYF
TRBJ2-5 | TRBD2 | - | TRBV15 | TGTGCCACCAGCAGAGGGGAGCTAGCGGGAGTGGGAGAGACCCAGTACTTC | CATSRGELAGVGETQYF
TRBJ1-1 | TRBD1 | medium-sized | TRBV6-8 | TGTGCCAGCAGTAGGACAGGGAACACTGAAGCTTTCTTT | CASSRTGNTEAFF
TRBJ1-6 | - | few | TRBV23-1 | TGCGCCAGCAGCCTAAGCAGGGACTCACCCCTCCACTTT | CASSLSRDSPLHF